The source of this T cell receptor (beta chain) is a study of shared clonotypes between healthy human individuals (dated by TCRdb to 2020 to 2022). Background for the entire study: The cohort included three men and a couple of women between 18 and 49 years of age. For each donor, three plates each were used for CD4 naive and CD4 memory, two plates were used for CD8 naive, and one plate was used for CD8 memory. To estimate repertoire size and how much clonotypes are shared between individuals, the study performed deep sequencing of blood TCR repertoires from five healthy adults. To increase sequencing depth and limit assay-specific biases, TCR repertoire library preparation and sequencing were carried out by different laboratories using diverse techniques. Each donor's leukapheresis produced roughly between roughly 0.85 and 9.5 billion PBMCs. Broad study findings and their caveats: The genetic and exposure-history diversity represented was limited by the small number of donors. Sampling was restricted to blood, and TCR repertoires in tissue are likely to differ from TCR repertoires in blood. Naive subsets generally had larger estimated clonotype richness than memory subsets did. Compared with non-shared clonotypes, the clonotypes found in all four sorted-subset donors had higher generation probabilities. Based on pairwise subsampling, the degree of clonotype sharing among donors was expected to be affected by sequencing depth. Across a handful of donors, roughly 5.4% of naive CD4, approximately 3.6% of naive CD8, roughly 2.3% of memory CD4, and approximately 0.42% of memory CD8 clonotypes were shared. Incomplete sequencing was indicated by rarefaction of sorted-subset datasets, despite the large sequencing depth.

The donors were healthy, HIV-negative adults who had no recently reported acute infections or vaccinations. All donors were Caucasian adults living in Nashville, Tennessee, USA. Magnetic negative selection was used to enrich CD4+ T cells, after which naive cells were positively selected on CD45RA and the negative fraction became the memory subset. Blood was collected by leukapheresis, and PBMCs were isolated by Ficoll-Histopaque density gradient centrifugation and then cryopreserved in liquid nitrogen vapor phase. Purity and quantity of every magnetically sorted T cell population were checked by analytical flow cytometry. Genomic DNA was isolated from each sorted fraction and quantified by UV absorbance on a Nanodrop 2000c. Details on this clone: Its antigen remains unidentified. Base qualities are missing; no much larger clone stands one base away.

The CDR3 covers 15 residues, taking in both the cysteine and the phenylalanine. Only CDR3 DNA is held: 45 bases, read in frame from base 1. According to the germline V gene, CDR1 reads SGDLS and CDR2 reads YYNGEE. Trimming accounts for 0 bases at V and 6 bases at J, while the number of junction bases matched to no gene is 7. Using the deep immunoSEQ assay, multiplex PCR amplified TCR CDR3 regions from genomic DNA. Extracted genomic DNA from each cell subset was distributed evenly across all wells of several immunoSEQ 96-well plates, and each plate was treated as a replicate. For sorted subsets, each replicate PCR was loaded with approximately 0.2 ug genomic DNA, equivalent to roughly 30,000 T cell genomes. Purified libraries were measured with a Qubit 3.0 fluorometer, size-checked on a Bioanalyzer 2100, and measured again with the KAPA Library Quantification kit. Every immunoSEQ 96-well plate was sequenced on a separate single-read 150-cycle Illumina NextSeq 550 flow cell. The paper's data handling went like this. The immunoSEQ output contained only junctional sequences without quality scores, so filtering could not match that applied to full-length reads. Sequences were annotated with PyIR, a Python wrapper for IgBLAST v1.9, using IMGT germline references to assign V/J genes and CDR3. Reads with weak V/J assignments (E-value above 1e-6), missing CDR3, stop codons, out-of-frame junctions, or ambiguous translated residues were removed. V3J clonotypes were defined as sequences sharing an identical inferred V gene, J gene, and CDR3 amino acid sequence. To compute the percentage overlap between repertoires, the number of shared unique clonotypes was divided by the size of the smaller repertoire. Three approaches were used to assess repertoire richness: RTK rarefaction, the Chao1 estimator, and Recon v2.1 estimates of unobserved clonotypes. OLGA was used to compute generation probabilities for all TCRbeta clonotypes that the gDNA method yielded from a handful of donors. Entries here come from immuneACCESS through TCRdb and include only in-frame sequences with V and J called. Some clones fail to appear in such tables; in the studies checked, an unresolved V gene covers under half of the shortfall, and the cause of the remainder is unknown. Clonal size and the V and J genes are those of that table, whereas D and trimming came from the DNA. The sample table shows more than 1.2 million clones, and 97% to 99% are seen once. Of the sample, approximately 0.4% is held by the ten largest clones.

The sample taken for sequencing was naive CD4+ T cells sorted from blood. The cell subset or site label corresponds to: CD45RA+ positively selected. Rearrangement joined TRBV9 to TRBJ1-2; TRBD1 lines up with 8 middle nucleotides. The sequence was obtained from a young man in good health. The CDR3 corresponds to CASSVDTGQVHGYTF. The DNA sequence is as follows: TGTGCCAGCAGCGTAGACACGGGACAGGTCCATGGCTACACCTTC.